Below are 6 T cell receptor beta chains sequenced from a single sample in a study of blood T cell repertoires in COVID-19. This table comes from immunoSEQ multiplex PCR, and its TCRdb copy is limited to in-frame clones, with some not included. The sample lists about 360,000 clones, 88% seen once, with approximately 2.1% in the top ten. The specimen was PBMCs or T cells enriched from blood (not recorded which). The source of these receptors is a middle-aged woman with acute COVID-19.

This clone was seen just once. This chain links TRBV7-9 with TRBJ2-7; tentative D call: TRBD2 (6 bases). CDR1 SEHNR and CDR2 FQNEAQ come from the germline V gene (reference sequence). V shed 5 bases and J shed 5 bases, with 16 bases lying between them. The CDR3 runs 14 residues. CDR3 sequence reads: CASSPDRGNHEQYF. DNA for the CDR3: TGTGCCAGCAGCCCGGACCGGGGGAACCACGAGCAGTACTTC.

This clone was found once. The V call is TRBV6-5, the J call TRBJ1-2; 10 nucleotides align to TRBD1. Germline loops: CDR1 MNHEY, CDR2 SVGAGI. The V gene end was trimmed by 0 bases and the J gene end by 7 bases; junction bases not matched to a gene: 2. This CDR3 region has 14 residues. The CDR3 nucleotides are TGTGCCAGCAGTTACTCGACAGGGGGCGGTGGCTACACCTTC. Translating gives CASSYSTGGGGYTF.

This clone was recorded once. V usage is TRBV5-4 and J usage is TRBJ2-1, with D possibly being TRBD1 (6 bases). V was cut by 0 bases and J by 3 bases, with 10 bases left in between. The CDR3 loop spans 15 amino acids. Germline V gene lookup returns CDR1 SGHNT and CDR2 YYREEE (reference sequence). The chain's CDR3 is CASSLGGGYYNEQFF. The CDR3 DNA is TGTGCCAGCAGCTTGGGAGGGGGTTACTACAATGAGCAGTTCTTC.

This clone appeared a single time. The chain employs TRBV7-8 and TRBJ2-7, with a possible D match to TRBD1 (6 bases). Per the germline V gene, CDR1 is SGHVS and CDR2 is FQNEAQ. Trimming cost V 5 bases and J 5 bases, with 19 bases left between them. There are 15 residues in the CDR3. CDR3 protein: CASSHQSGQVDEQYF. The DNA for the CDR3 is TGTGCCAGCAGCCACCAGTCGGGACAAGTGGACGAGCAGTACTTC.

The CDR3 here is CAWSTDRAEQYF. The CDR3, as DNA: TGTGCCTGGAGCACCGACAGGGCCGAGCAGTACTTC. This sequence joins TRBV30 and TRBJ2-7, with 7 bases aligning to TRBD1. V was pared by 3 bases and J by 6 bases, with 5 bases of the junction left unmatched. The germline gives CDR1 GTSNPN, CDR2 SVGIG (reference sequence). There are 12 residues in the CDR3. Using reference TRBV30 and TRBJ2-7 for the parts outside the CDR3, the full variable domain is SQTIHQWPATLVQPVGSPLSLECTVEGTSNPNLYWYRQAAGRGLQLLFYSVGIGQISSEVPQNLSASRPQDRQFILSSKKLLLSDSGFYLCAWSTDRAEQYFGPGTRLTVT.

The V gene is TRBV6-4, the J gene TRBJ1-2, with 8 bases that match TRBD1. The CDR3 is 13 amino acids. V shed 6 bases, J shed 8 bases, and the junction held 8 bases outside the gene matches. Germline V gives CDR1 MRHNA, CDR2 SNTAGT. CDR3 residues: CASSADRGGGYTF. The CDR3 bases are TGTGCCAGCAGCGCCGACAGGGGAGGGGGCTACACCTTC.